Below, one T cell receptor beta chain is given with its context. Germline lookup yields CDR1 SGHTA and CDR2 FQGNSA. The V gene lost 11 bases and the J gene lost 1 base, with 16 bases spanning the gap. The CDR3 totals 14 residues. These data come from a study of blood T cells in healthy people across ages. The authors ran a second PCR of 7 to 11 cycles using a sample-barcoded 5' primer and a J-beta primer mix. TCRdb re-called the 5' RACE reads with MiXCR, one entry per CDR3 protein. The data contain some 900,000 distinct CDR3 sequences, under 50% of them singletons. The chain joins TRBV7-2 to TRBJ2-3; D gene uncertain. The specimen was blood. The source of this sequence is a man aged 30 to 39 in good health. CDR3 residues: CAGTPGTGTDTQYF. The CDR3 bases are TGTGCCGGCACCCCGGGTACGGGCACAGATACGCAGTATTTT.